The T cell receptor (beta chain) under discussion was sequenced for a study of CD8 T cells in ankylosing spondylitis. Study conclusions and caveats: A TCR beta motif of roughly eight highly homologous variants appeared characteristic of ankylosing spondylitis blood.

V shed 5 bases and J 0 bases; nucleotides not matched to a gene: 17. The CDR3 has 20 residues. This clonotype was picked up many times. No antigen is known for it. Preparation of TCR beta libraries was done by quantitative 5'-RACE with molecular barcodes. TCRdb reanalysed the 5' RACE reads using MiXCR and keeps one entry per CDR3 protein. The repertoire consists of around 160,000 distinct CDR3 sequences, with roughly 12% occurring once and the leading ten covering roughly 29%. This chain links TRBV12-3 or TRBV12-4 with TRBJ1-3; 9 bases agree with TRBD1. The sequenced sample consisted of blood, either unsorted or a sorted T cell fraction (not recorded which). The sequence was obtained from a male donor with ankylosing spondylitis or in good health (not recorded which). CDR3 region: CASSGRDRAIGESSGNTIYF. The CDR3 nucleotides read TGTGCCAGCAGTGGCAGGGACAGGGCCATAGGGGAAAGCTCTGGAAACACCATATATTTT.